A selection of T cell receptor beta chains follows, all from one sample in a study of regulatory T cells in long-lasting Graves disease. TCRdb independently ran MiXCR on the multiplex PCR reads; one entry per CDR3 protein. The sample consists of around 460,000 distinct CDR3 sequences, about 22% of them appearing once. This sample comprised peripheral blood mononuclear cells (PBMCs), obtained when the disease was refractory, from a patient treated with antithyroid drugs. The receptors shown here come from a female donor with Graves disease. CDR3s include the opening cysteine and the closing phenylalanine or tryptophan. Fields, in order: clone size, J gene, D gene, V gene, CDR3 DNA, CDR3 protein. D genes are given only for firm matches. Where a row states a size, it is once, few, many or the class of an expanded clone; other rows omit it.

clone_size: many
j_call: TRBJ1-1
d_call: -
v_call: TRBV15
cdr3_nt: TGTGCCACCAGCAGGCTTCTTGCTGGGTCGAACACTGAAGCTTTCTTT
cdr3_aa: CATSRLLAGSNTEAFF

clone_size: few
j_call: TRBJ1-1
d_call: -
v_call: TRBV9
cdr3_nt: TGTGCCAGCAGCTTAGGCGGCGAAATTAACACTGAAGCTTTCTTT
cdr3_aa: CASSLGGEINTEAFF

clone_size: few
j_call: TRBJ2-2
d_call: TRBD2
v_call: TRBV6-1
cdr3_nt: TGTGCCAGCAGTGAAGCGACGGGACTAGCGGGCGGGGAGCTGTTTTTT
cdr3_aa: CASSEATGLAGGELFF

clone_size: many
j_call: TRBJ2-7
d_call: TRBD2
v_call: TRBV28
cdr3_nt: TGTGCCAGCAGTTTATCGGCTAGCGGGAGTTTCGAGCAGTACTTC
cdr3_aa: CASSLSASGSFEQYF

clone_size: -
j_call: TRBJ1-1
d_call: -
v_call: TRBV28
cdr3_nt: TGTGCCAGCAGTTTTCCGGGGGGGCGTAGGACTGAAGCTTTCTTT
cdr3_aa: CASSFPGGRRTEAFF

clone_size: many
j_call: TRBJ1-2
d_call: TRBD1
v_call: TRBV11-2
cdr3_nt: TGTGCCAGCAGCGGAAGGGGCAGGGGGCACGATGGCTACACCTTC
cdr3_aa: CASSGRGRGHDGYTF

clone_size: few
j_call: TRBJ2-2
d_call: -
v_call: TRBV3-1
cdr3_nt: TGTGCCAGCAGCCAATCACCAATGGGCGGGGTAACCGGGGAGCTGTTTTTT
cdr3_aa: CASSQSPMGGVTGELFF

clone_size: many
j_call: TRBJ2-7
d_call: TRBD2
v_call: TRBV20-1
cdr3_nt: TGCAGCATCAGCGGGAACCTCTACGAGCAGTACTTC
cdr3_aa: CSISGNLYEQYF

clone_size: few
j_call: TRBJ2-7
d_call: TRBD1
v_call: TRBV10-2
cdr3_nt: TGCGCCAGTACCGGGACAGGGGGCCACGAGCAGTACTTC
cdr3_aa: CASTGTGGHEQYF

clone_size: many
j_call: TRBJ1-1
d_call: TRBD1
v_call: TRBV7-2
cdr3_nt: TGTGCCAGCAGCACTGACAGGGGGAACACTGAAGCTTTCTTT
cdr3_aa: CASSTDRGNTEAFF

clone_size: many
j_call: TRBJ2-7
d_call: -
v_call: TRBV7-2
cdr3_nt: TGTGCCAGCAGCCTGACAGCGGCCGAGCAGTACTTC
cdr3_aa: CASSLTAAEQYF